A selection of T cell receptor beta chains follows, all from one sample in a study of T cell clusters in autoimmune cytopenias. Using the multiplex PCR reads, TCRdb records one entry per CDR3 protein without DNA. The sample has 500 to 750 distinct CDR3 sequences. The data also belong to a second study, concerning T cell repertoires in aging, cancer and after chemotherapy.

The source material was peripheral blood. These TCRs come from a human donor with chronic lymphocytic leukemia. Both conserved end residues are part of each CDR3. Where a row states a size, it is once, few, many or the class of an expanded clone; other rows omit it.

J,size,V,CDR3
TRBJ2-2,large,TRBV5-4,CASSTPQGAGELFF
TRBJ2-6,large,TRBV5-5,CASSPFGAGANVLTF
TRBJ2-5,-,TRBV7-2,CASSLMKEETQYF
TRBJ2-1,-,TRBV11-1,CASSPWTGTNEQFF
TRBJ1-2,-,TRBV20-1,CSAGGGGNYGYTF
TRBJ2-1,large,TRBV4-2,CASSQGSGAYNEQFF
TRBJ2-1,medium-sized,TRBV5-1,CASSPDRMSTLTQFF
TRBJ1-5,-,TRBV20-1,CSARLDSSNQPQHF
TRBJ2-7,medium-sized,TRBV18,CASSPGIGVAGAEQYF
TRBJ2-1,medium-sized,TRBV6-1,CASSDWESPYNEQFF
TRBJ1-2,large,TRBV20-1,CSARPPTAGGGYTF
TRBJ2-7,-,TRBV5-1,CASSLVTDSYEQYF
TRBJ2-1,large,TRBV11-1,CASSLAIGTSINEQFF
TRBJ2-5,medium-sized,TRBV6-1,CASQGRRYQETQYF
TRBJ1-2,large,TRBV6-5,CASSYPKRGGNYGYTF
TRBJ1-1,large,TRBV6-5,CASSPEDRIGAFF
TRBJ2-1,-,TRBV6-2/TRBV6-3,CASSKLGNEQFF
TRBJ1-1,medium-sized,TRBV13,CASSFWGGGTEAFF
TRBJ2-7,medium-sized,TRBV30,CAWSVVQGYEQYF
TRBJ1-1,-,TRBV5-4,CASSHTKGGNTEAFF
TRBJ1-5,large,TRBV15,CATSRGRGTGHF
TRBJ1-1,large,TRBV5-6,CASRPTGLRDTEAFF
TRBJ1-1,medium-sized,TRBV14,CASSGHTEAFF
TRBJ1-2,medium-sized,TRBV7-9,CASSFGAESLGGYTF
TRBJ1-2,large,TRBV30,CAWMRKASNYGYTF
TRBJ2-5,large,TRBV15,CATSRVSSQETQYF
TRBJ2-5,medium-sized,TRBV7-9,CASSLGGPAGETQYF
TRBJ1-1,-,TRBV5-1,CASRDPPLKTEAFF
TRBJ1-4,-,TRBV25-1,CASSDQMATNEKLFF
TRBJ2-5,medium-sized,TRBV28,CASSLERETQYF
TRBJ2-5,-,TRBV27,CASSRGLAGGPETQYF
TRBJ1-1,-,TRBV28,CASSLGTEAFF
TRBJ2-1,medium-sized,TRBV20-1,CSPGGGLYNEQFF
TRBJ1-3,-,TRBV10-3,CAISYSAITGNTIYF
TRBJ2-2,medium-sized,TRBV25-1,CASSVGLAANTGELFF
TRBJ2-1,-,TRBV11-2,CASSLGRTSGVLYNEQFF
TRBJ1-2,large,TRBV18,CASSPFGQAGYTF
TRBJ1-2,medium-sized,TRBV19,CASRPTGHYYGYTF
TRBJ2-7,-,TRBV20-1,CSARDVGSGYEQYF
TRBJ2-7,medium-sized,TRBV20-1,CSARIAGSYYEQYF